This TCR beta chain comes out of a study of T-cell memory formation after mild COVID-19. A note on this clonotype: Its matching antigen is unknown.

The germline V gene has CDR1 SGHAT and CDR2 FQNNGV. Trimming removed 2 bases at V and 3 bases at J, with 13 bases between. The CDR3 sequence is 15 residues long. Broader study findings: Mostly located in CM and EM were contracting CD4+ clones, with contracting CD8+ clones located in EMRA. Clones contracting across day 15 to 85 had a balanced CD4/CD8 profile; later expanding clones leaned CD4+. Pre-infection memory harbored some responding clones, suggesting cross-reactive memory joined.

cDNA libraries for TCR alpha and TCR beta, carrying sample barcodes and UMIs, came from 5'RACE with constant-segment primers. TCRdb redid the calling of the 5' RACE reads with MiXCR, one entry per CDR3 protein. The table lists some 600,000 distinct CDR3 sequences, 17% of them singletons. The chain has TRBV11-2 and TRBJ1-1; no firm D call. The receptor was derived from an adult woman who had mild COVID-19 (a few samples of this study predate the infection). Cell type and time point are not known. The specimen was PBMCs or a T cell subset sorted from them (not recorded which). The CDR3 DNA is TGTGCCAGCAGCTTATTCGGTACAACCGACACTGAAGCTTTCTTT. Its translation is CASSLFGTTDTEAFF.